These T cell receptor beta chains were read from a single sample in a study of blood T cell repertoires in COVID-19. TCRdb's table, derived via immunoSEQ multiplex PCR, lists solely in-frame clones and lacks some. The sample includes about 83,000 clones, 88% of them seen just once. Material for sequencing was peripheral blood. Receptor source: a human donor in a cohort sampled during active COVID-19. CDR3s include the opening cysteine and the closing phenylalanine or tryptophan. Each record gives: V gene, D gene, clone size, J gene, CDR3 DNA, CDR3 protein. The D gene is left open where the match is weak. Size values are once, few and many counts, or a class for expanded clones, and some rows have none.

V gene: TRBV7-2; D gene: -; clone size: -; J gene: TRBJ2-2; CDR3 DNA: TGTGCCAGCAGCTTAAGGGGCGGCGCGAACACCGGGGAGCTGTTTTTT; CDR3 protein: CASSLRGGANTGELFF
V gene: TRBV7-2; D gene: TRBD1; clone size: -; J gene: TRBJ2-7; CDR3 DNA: TGTGCCAGCAGCTTAAGGGACAGGGTCCCCTACGAGCAGTACTTC; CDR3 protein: CASSLRDRVPYEQYF
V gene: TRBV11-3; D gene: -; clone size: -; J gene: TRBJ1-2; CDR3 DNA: TGTGCCAGCAGCCTAGGACAGAACTATGGCTACACCTTC; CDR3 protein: CASSLGQNYGYTF
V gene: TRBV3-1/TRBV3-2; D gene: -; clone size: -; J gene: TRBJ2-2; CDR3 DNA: TGTGCCAGCAGCCAAGTTGGCGGGGCGAACACCGGGGAGCTGTTTTTT; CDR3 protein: CASSQVGGANTGELFF
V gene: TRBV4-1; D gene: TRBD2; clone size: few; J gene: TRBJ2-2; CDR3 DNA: TGCGCCAGCAGCCACTCACCCACTAGCGGGAGTTTGACCGGGGAGCTGTTTTTT; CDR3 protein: CASSHSPTSGSLTGELFF
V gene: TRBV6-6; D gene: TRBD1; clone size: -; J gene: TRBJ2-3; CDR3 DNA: TGTGCCAGCAGCCACCGGGACAGGGGGTCAGATACGCAGTATTTT; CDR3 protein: CASSHRDRGSDTQYF
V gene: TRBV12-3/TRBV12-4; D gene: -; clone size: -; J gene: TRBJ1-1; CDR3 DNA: TGTGCCAGCAGTTTTGAGGGCGAAGCTTTCTTT; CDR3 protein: CASSFEGEAFF
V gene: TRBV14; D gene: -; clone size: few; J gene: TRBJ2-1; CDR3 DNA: TGTGCCAGCAGTCCCTTTTTGGGCCCCAGCAATGAGCAGTTCTTC; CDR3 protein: CASSPFLGPSNEQFF
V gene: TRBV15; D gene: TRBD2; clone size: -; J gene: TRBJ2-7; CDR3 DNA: TGTGCCACCAGCAGAGGGCGGGAGGGTTACGAGCAGTACTTC; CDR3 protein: CATSRGREGYEQYF
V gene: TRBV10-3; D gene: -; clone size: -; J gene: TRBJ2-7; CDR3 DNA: TGTGCCATCAGTGACAGGGCATTAGGGAACGAGCAGTACTTC; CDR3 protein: CAISDRALGNEQYF
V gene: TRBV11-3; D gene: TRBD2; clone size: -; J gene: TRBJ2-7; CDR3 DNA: TGTGCCAGCAGCGCAACCCGACTAGCGGGAGATGAGCAGTACTTC; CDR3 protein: CASSATRLAGDEQYF
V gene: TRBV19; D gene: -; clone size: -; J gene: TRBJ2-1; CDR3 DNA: TGTGCCACCAAGGGGCCCAACTACAATGAGCAGTTCTTC; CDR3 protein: CATKGPNYNEQFF
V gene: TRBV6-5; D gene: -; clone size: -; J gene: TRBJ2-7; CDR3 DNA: TGTGCCAGCAGTTACGTCAGAGGGGGCTACGAGCAGTACTTC; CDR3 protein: CASSYVRGGYEQYF
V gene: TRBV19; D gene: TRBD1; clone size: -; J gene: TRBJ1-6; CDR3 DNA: TGTGCCAGTCAAACAGGGGGACGGGATTCACCCCTCCACTTT; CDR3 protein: CASQTGGRDSPLHF
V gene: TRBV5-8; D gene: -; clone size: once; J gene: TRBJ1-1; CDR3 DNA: TGTGCCAGCAGCTTGGGAGAGATGAACACTGAAGCTTTCTTT; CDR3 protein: CASSLGEMNTEAFF
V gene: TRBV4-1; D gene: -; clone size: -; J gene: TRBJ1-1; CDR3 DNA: TGCGCCAGCAGCAAAATCATGAACACTGAAGCTTTCTTT; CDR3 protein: CASSKIMNTEAFF
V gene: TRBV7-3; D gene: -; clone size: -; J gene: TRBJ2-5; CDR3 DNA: TGTGCCAGCAGCTCGTCAGGGTTTGCCCAAGAGACCCAGTACTTC; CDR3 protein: CASSSSGFAQETQYF
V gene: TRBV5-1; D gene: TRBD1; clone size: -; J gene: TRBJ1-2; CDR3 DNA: TGCGCCAGCAGAACGACAGGGGACTATGGCTACACCTTC; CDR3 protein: CASRTTGDYGYTF
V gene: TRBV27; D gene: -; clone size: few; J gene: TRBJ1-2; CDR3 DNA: -; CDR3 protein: CASSSSTGYGYTF
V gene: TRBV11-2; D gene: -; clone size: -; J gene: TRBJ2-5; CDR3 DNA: TGTGCCAGCAGCTTAAGAAAGGGGCAGGGAAAGTTAGAGACCCAGTACTTC; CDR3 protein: CASSLRKGQGKLETQYF
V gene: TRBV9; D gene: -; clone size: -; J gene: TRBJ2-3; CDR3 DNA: TGTGCCAGCAGCGTAGCGGGAACAGATACGCAGTATTTT; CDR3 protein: CASSVAGTDTQYF
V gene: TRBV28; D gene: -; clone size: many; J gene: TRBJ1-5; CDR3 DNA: TGTGCCAGCAGTTTTAGTGTGGCAGGGAATCAGCCCCAGCATTTT; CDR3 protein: CASSFSVAGNQPQHF
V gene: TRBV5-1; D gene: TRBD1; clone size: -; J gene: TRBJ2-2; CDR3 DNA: TGCGCCAGCAGGAGGGACAGGGGGAGAACCGGGGAGCTGTTTTTT; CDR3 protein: CASRRDRGRTGELFF
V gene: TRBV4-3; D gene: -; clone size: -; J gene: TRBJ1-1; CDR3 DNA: TGCGCCAGCAGCCAGACAGAGAACACTGAAGCTTTCTTT; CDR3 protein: CASSQTENTEAFF
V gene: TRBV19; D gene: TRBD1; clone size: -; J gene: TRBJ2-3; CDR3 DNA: TGTGCCAGAACCCCCTTGCTGGACAGGGCACCTCGTACGCAGTATTTT; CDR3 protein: CARTPLLDRAPRTQYF
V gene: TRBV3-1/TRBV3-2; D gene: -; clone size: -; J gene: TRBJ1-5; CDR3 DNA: TGTGCCAGCAGCCAGGGGGGGAATCAGCCCCAGCATTTT; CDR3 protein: CASSQGGNQPQHF
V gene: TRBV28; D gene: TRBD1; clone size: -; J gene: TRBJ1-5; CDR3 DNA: TGTGCCAGCAGTTTGGTTGACAGGGGCAATCAGCCCCAGCATTTT; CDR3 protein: CASSLVDRGNQPQHF
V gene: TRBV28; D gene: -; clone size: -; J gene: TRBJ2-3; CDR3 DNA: TGTGCCAGCAGTTTATCGAGCCCAGATACGCAGTATTTT; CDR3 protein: CASSLSSPDTQYF
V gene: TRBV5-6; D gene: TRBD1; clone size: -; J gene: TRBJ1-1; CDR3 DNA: TGTGCCAGCAGCTACGACGGGGACAGACTGAACACTGAAGCTTTCTTT; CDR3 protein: CASSYDGDRLNTEAFF
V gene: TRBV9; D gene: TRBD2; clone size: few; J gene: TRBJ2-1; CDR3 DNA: TGTGCCAGCAGCGTAGACGGGGGGTCCTACAATGAGCAGTTCTTC; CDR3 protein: CASSVDGGSYNEQFF
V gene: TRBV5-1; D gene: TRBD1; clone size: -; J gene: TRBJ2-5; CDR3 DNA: TGCGCCAGCAGCCCCGGGACAGCCCAAGAGACCCAGTACTTC; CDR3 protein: CASSPGTAQETQYF
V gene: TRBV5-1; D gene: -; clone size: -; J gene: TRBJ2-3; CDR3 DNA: TGCGCCAGCAGCTTGGCGGGGACAAGGTACACAGATACGCAGTATTTT; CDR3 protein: CASSLAGTRYTDTQYF
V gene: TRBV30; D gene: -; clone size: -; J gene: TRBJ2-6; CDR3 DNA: TGTGCCTGGGCCCGGACGGGAAACTCTGGGGCCAACGTCCTGACTTTC; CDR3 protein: CAWARTGNSGANVLTF
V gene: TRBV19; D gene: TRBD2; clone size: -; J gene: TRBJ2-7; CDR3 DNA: TGTGCCAGCCCCGGACTAGTCTCCTACGAGCAGTACTTC; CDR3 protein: CASPGLVSYEQYF
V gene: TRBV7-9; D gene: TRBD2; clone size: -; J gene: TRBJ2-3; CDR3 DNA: TGTGCCAGCAGCGCGGCCGGGACTAGCGGGAGGTCAGATACGCAGTATTTT; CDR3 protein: CASSAAGTSGRSDTQYF
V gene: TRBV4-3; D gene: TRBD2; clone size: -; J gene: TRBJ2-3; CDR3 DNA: TGCGCCAGCAGCCTAACGCGACTAGCGGGAGCACTCACAGATACGCAGTATTTT; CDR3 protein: CASSLTRLAGALTDTQYF